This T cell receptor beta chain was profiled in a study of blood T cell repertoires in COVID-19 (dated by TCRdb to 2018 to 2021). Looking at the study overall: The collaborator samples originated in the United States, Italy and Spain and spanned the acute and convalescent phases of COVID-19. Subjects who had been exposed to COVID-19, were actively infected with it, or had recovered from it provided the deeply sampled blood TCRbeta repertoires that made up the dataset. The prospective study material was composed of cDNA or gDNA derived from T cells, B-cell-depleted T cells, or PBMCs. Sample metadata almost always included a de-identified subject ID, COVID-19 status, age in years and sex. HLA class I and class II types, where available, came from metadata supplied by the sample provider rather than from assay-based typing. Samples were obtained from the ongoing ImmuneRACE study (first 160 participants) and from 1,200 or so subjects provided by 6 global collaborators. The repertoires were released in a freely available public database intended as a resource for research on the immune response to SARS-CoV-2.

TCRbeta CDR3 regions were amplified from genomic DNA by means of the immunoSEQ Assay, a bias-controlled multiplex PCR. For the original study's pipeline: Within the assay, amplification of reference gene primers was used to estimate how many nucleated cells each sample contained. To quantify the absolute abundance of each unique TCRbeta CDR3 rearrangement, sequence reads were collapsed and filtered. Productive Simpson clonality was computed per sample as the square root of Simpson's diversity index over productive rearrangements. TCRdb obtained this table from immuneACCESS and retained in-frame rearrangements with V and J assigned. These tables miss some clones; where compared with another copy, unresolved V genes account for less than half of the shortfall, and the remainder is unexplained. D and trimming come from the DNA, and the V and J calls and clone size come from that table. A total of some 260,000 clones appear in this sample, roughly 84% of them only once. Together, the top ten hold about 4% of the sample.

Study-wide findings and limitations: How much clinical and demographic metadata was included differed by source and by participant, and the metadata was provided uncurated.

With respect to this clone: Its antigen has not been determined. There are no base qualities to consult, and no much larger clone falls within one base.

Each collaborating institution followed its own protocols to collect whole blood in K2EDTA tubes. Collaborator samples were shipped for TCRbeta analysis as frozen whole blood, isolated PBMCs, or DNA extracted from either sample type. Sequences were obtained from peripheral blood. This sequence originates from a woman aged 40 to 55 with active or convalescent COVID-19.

The CDR3 reads CASRRGPGGYTF. The nucleotides are TGTGCCAGCAGGAGGGGGCCGGGAGGCTACACCTTC. Recombination linked TRBV2 to TRBJ1-2, with TRBD1 matching 7 junction bases. For this chain, trimming is 6 bases at the V end and 8 bases at the J end, and the number of junction bases without a gene match is 6. The CDR3 sequence holds 12 residues, the cysteine and phenylalanine included. Only CDR3 DNA is held: 36 bases, read in frame from base 1. CDR1 SNHLY and CDR2 FYNNEI were looked up in the germline V gene.